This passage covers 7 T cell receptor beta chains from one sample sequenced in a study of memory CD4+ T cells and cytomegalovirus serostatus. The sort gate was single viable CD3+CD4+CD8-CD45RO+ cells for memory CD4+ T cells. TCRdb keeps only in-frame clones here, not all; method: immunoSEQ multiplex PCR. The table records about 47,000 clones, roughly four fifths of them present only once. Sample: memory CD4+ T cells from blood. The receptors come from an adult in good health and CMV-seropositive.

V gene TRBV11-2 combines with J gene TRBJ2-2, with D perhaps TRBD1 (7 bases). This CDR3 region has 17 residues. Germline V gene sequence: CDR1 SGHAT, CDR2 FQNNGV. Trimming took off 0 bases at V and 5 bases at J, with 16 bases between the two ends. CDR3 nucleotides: TGTGCCAGCAGCTTAGATCGCGGGACAGAAAAAACCGGGGAGCTGTTTTTT. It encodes CASSLDRGTEKTGELFF.

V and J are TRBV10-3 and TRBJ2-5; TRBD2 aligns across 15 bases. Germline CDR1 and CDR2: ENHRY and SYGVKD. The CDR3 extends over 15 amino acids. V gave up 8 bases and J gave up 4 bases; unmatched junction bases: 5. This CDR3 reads CAIGLAGGPGETQYF. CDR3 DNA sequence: TGTGCCATCGGACTAGCGGGGGGGCCGGGAGAGACCCAGTACTTC.

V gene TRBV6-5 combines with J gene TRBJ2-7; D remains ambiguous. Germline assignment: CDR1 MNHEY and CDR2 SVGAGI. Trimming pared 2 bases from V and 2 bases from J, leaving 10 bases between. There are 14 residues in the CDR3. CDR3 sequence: CASSYREAPYEQYF. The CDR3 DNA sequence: TGTGCCAGCAGTTACAGGGAAGCTCCCTACGAGCAGTACTTC.

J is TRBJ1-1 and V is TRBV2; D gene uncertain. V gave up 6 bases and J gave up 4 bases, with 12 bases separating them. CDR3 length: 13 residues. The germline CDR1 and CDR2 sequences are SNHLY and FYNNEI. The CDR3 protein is CASSRDVGTEAFF. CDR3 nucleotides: TGTGCCAGCAGCCGGGATGTAGGCACTGAAGCTTTCTTT.

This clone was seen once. In nucleotides, the CDR3 is TGTGCCAGCAGCTTATTTATGGGGCAAGGCGGTGAAAAACTGTTTTTT. It translates to CASSLFMGQGGEKLFF. The rearrangement joins TRBV7-9 to TRBJ1-4; weak D call: TRBD1 (5 bases). V shed 2 bases and J shed 7 bases, with 17 bases lying between them. This CDR3 is built from 16 residues. Germline values: CDR1 SEHNR, CDR2 FQNEAQ (reference sequence).

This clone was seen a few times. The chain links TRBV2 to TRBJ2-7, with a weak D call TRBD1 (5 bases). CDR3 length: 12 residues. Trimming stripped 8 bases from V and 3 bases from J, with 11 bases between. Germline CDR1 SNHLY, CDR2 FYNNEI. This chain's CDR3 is CASQQDYYEQYF. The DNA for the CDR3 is TGTGCCAGCCAACAGGATTACTACGAGCAGTACTTC.

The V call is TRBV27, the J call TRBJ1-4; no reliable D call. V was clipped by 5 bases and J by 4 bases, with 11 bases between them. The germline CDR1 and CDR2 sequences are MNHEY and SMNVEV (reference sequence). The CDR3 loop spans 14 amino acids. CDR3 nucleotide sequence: TGTGCCAGCAGTACCAGGAGGGATAATGAAAAACTGTTTTTT. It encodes CASSTRRDNEKLFF.